The 14 T cell receptor beta chains given below trace back to one sample, sequenced in a study of T cells in women clearing cervical HPV infection. Clones were sequenced by immunoSEQ multiplex PCR, and TCRdb holds only the in-frame ones, with some missing. The sample holds about 20,000 clones. The sequenced material came from blood buffy coat. These receptors were collected from a woman between 18 and 69 years old with a cervical HPV16 infection that either progressed to CIN3+ or cleared (not recorded which).

As for this clone: The sequenced fragment ends 3 residues before the CDR3 boundary, so the rest is inferred from the germline J gene. The V gene is TRBV20-1, the J gene TRBJ2-1; no clear D gene. Germline V gene data show CDR1 as DFQATT and CDR2 as SNEGSKA (reference sequence). Trimming shortened V by 0 bases and J by 3 bases, and 6 bases separated the two germline ends. The CDR3 extends over 13 amino acids. The CDR3 DNA, read in part, is TGCAGTGCTAGAGATCGGTTCTACAATGAG. Translated: CSARDRFYNE. The entire CDR3 protein is CSARDRFYNEQFF.

This chain's CDR3 is CASSLYAGTGTDTQYF. CDR3 DNA, as far as it was read: TGCGCCAGCAGCTTGTATGCGGGGACAGGCACAGATACG. J is TRBJ2-3 and V is TRBV5-1; tentative D call: TRBD1 (7 bases). The read comes to an end 3 residues before the CDR3 does, leaving the germline J gene to fill in the end. Trimming removed 1 base at V and 1 base at J, with 13 bases between. Germline values: CDR1 SGHRS, CDR2 YFSETQ. The CDR3 consists of 16 residues.

By frequency, this clone is medium-sized (0.01 to 0.1%). The read ends 3 residues before the CDR3 terminus; that terminus is restored from the germline J gene. The chain combines TRBV18 with TRBJ2-5, with TRBD2 identical over 11 bases. Germline-derived CDR1 and CDR2 are KGHSH and LQKENI. Trimming took 6 bases from V and 4 from J; bases not matched to a gene: 7. The CDR3 length is 15 residues. CDR3 in amino acids: CASSLGLAVAETQYF. CDR3 DNA (partial): TGTGCCAGCTCCCTGGGACTAGCGGTGGCAGAGACC.

The covered CDR3 bases are TGCGCCAGCAGACCGGACAGCCGGGGTCAAGAGACC. Protein sequence: CASRPDSRGQET. The complete CDR3 protein is CASRPDSRGQETQYF. This chain connects TRBV5-1 to TRBJ2-5; perhaps TRBD1 as D (6 bases). The missing CDR3 end, 3 residues past where the read stops, is filled in from the germline J gene. With 5 bases removed from V and 2 bases from J, the gap between germline ends came to 16 bases. This CDR3 contains 15 residues. Germline assignment: CDR1 SGHRS and CDR2 YFSETQ.

A note on this clone: Read coverage stops 3 residues before the CDR3 terminus; the germline J gene supplies the remainder. The V and J genes are TRBV2 and TRBJ2-2; a weak D match, TRBD2 (7 bases). V gave up 8 bases and J gave up 5 bases, with 15 bases separating them. The CDR3 has 14 residues. The germline gives CDR1 SNHLY, CDR2 FYNNEI. CDR3 DNA, as far as it was read: TGTGCCAGCCTGGGGGGGCTGGTAACCGGGGAG. Its translation: CASLGGLVTGE. The entire CDR3 sequence reads CASLGGLVTGELFF. The entire variable domain, with the rest obtained from reference TRBV2 and TRBJ2-2, is as follows: EPEVTQTPSHQVTQMGQEVILRCVPISNHLYFYWYRQILGQKVEFLVSFYNNEISEKSEIFDDQFSVERPDGSNFTLKIRSTKLEDSAMYFCASLGGLVTGELFFGEGSRLTVL.

About this clone: The CDR3 is cut off 3 residues early in the read; its end comes from the germline J gene. The chain employs TRBV30 and TRBJ2-3; TRBD2 is a possible D gene (6 bases). CDR1 is GTSNPN, CDR2 SVGIG, per germline (reference sequence). There are 13 residues in the CDR3. Trimming removed 2 bases at V and 1 base at J, with 7 bases between. Incomplete CDR3 DNA: TGTGCCTGGAGTTGGGGGGGCACAGATACG. Its protein is CAWSWGGTDT. The full CDR3 reads CAWSWGGTDTQYF.

Concerning this clone: The CDR3 is cut off 3 residues early in the read; its end comes from the germline J gene. The gene calls are TRBV18 and TRBJ1-2; TRBD1 agrees at 10 bases. The germline V gene encodes CDR1 KGHSH and CDR2 LQKENI. The CDR3 runs 14 residues. The sequenced CDR3 bases are TGTGCCAGCTCACCCGGGACAGGGGACTACGAC. Its protein product is CASSPGTGDYD. The whole CDR3 reads CASSPGTGDYDYTF.

On this clone itself: The CDR3 extends 3 residues past the end of the read, so its final part is completed from the germline J gene. The genes are TRBV19 and TRBJ1-2, with 7 positions matching TRBD1. With 7 bases clipped from V and 5 bases from J, the junction kept 10 bases outside the gene matches. This CDR3 contains 14 residues. Germline values: CDR1 LNHDA, CDR2 SQIVND (reference sequence). Partial CDR3 DNA: TGTGCCAGTAATCACGACAGGGCTACGTATGGC. Protein: CASNHDRATYG. The CDR3 in full is CASNHDRATYGYTF.

Concerning this clone itself: The read is 3 residues too short to cover the CDR3 end, so that end is filled in from the germline J gene. The chain combines TRBV30 with TRBJ2-3; 9 bases are shared with TRBD1. The CDR3 is 15 amino acids. Germline values: CDR1 GTSNPN, CDR2 SVGIG (reference sequence). The part of the CDR3 DNA that was read is TGTGCCTGGAGTGTACAAACAGGGGGCAATCAGCCG. It is translated as CAWSVQTGGNQP. The full CDR3 sequence reads CAWSVQTGGNQPQYF.

Comments on this clone: Coverage ceases 3 residues before the CDR3 finishes, and the germline J gene fills in the end. The genes are TRBV9 and TRBJ2-3; the match to TRBD2 covers 10 bases. The CDR3 contains 16 residues. The J segment lost 3 bases and the V segment lost 4 bases, leaving 8 bases of the junction unmatched. CDR1 is SGDLS, CDR2 YYNGEE, per germline. CDR3 DNA, as far as it was read: TGTGCCAGCAGCCCCCATAGCGGGGGGCTTACAGATACG. Protein: CASSPHSGGLTDT. From start to end, the CDR3 is CASSPHSGGLTDTQYF. The full variable domain, completed using reference TRBV9 and TRBJ2-3, is DSGVTQTPKHLITATGQRVTLRCSPRSGDLSVYWYQQSLDQGLQFLIQYYNGEERAKGNILERFSAQQFPDLHSELNLSSLELGDSALYFCASSPHSGGLTDTQYFGPGTRLTVL.

Comment on this clone: The CDR3 extends 3 residues past the end of the read, so its final part is completed from the germline J gene. At the DNA level, this CDR3 is encoded by other sequences in the same sample as well. The V and J genes are TRBV29-1 and TRBJ2-5, with a possible D match to TRBD2 (5 bases). Per the germline V gene, CDR1 is SQVTM and CDR2 is ANQGSEA. Trimming took 4 bases from V and 6 from J, leaving 18 bases between them. The CDR3 length is 14 residues. The part of the CDR3 DNA that was read is TGCAGCGTTGTCCCTTCAGACGGGGTTAAGACC. This sequence encodes CSVVPSDGVKT. The whole CDR3 sequence is CSVVPSDGVKTQYF. Supplemented by reference TRBV29-1 and TRBJ2-5, the full variable domain reads SAVISQKPSRDICQRGTSLTIQCQVDSQVTMMFWYRQQPGQSLTLIATANQGSEATYESGFVIDKFPISRPNLTFSTLTVSNMSPEDSSIYLCSVVPSDGVKTQYFGPGTRLLVL.

Notes on this clone: The missing CDR3 end, 3 residues past where the read stops, is filled in from the germline J gene. This sequence joins TRBV19 and TRBJ1-4; D unclear. Germline lookup yields CDR1 LNHDA and CDR2 SQIVND (reference sequence). The CDR3 totals 15 residues. V was cut by 4 bases and J by 0 bases, with 9 bases left in between. The CDR3 loop is CASSTLATTNEKLFF. Partial CDR3 DNA: TGTGCCAGTAGTACCCTGGCCACAACTAATGAAAAA.

The covered CDR3 bases are TGTGCTAGTGGTTTGGGAGTCCTCCAGGGGCAGTACAATGAG. This gives the protein CASGLGVLQGQYNE. The whole CDR3 is CASGLGVLQGQYNEQFF. The chain couples TRBV12-5 to TRBJ2-1, with a weak D call TRBD1 (6 bases). The read terminates 3 residues before the CDR3 end, so the remaining end is supplied by the germline J gene. Germline CDR1 reads LGHNT; CDR2 reads FRNRAP. CDR3 size: 17 residues. V shed 1 base and J shed 4 bases, with 17 bases lying between them.

On this clone: Read sequence stops 3 residues before the CDR3 end, and the germline J gene provides the missing end. The chain employs TRBV9 and TRBJ2-3, with 15 bases aligning to TRBD2. The germline CDR1 and CDR2 sequences are SGDLS and YYNGEE. CDR3 size: 16 residues. The CDR3 here is CASSGTSGGEQETQYF. The sequenced part of the CDR3 DNA is TGTGCCAGCAGCGGGACTAGCGGGGGGGAACAAGAGACG. The full variable domain, its missing parts supplied by reference TRBV9 and TRBJ2-3, is DSGVTQTPKHLITATGQRVTLRCSPRSGDLSVYWYQQSLDQGLQFLIQYYNGEERAKGNILERFSAQQFPDLHSELNLSSLELGDSALYFCASSGTSGGEQETQYFGPGTRLTVL.